The present T cell receptor (beta chain) was sequenced within a study of T cell responses to AZD1222 COVID-19 vaccine. Study results and caveats: Spike-specific TCR breadth and depth went up after people got two AZD1222 doses. White British donors predominated, females outnumbered males, and clonal diversity was possibly underestimated. Dominant at 160-218 and 743-854, vaccine-associated CD4 TCRs also spanned spike.

TCRdb keeps only in-frame clones here, not all; method: immunoSEQ multiplex PCR. The sample includes tens of thousands of clones, under 85% of them seen just once. This clone was counted once. What it binds is not known. This CDR3 is built from 12 residues. Trimming left V 6 bases short and J 0 bases short, with 6 bases between. Germline V gives CDR1 SGHDT, CDR2 YYEEEE. This sequence originates from an adult in good health. The sequencing here drew on peripheral blood, taken on day 0 of MenACWY control vaccination. This chain connects TRBV5-6 to TRBJ1-1, with D unresolved. CDR3 bases: TGTGCCAGCACCCTAATGAACACTGAAGCTTTCTTT. This translates into CASTLMNTEAFF.